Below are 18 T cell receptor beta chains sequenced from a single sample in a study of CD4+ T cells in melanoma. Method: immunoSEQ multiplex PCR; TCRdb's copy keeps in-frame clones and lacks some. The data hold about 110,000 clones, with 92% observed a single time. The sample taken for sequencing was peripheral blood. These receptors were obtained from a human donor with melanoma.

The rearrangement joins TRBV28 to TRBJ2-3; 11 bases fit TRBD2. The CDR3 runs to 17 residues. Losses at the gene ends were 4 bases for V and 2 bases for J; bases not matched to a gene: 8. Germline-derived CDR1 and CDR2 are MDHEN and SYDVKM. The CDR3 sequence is CASSSVDSGGATDTQYF. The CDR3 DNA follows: TGTGCCAGCAGTTCGGTAGATAGCGGGGGGGCCACAGATACGCAGTATTTT.

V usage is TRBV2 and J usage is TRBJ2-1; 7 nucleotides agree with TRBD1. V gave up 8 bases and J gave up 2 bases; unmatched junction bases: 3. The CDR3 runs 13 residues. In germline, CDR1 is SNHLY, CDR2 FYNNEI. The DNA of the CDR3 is TGTGCCAGCGACAGGGAGCCCTACAATGAGCAGTTCTTC. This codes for CASDREPYNEQFF.

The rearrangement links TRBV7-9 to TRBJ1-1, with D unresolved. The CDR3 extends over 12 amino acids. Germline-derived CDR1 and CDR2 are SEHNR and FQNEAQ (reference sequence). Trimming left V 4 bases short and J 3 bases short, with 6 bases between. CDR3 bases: TGTGCCAGCAGCTCTTCTGACACTGAAGCTTTCTTT. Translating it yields CASSSSDTEAFF.

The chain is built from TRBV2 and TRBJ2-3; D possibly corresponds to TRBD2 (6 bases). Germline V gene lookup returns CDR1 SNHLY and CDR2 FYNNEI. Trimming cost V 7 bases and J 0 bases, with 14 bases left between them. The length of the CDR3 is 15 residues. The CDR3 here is CASKSGDSSTDTQYF. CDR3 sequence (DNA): TGTGCCAGCAAGTCGGGGGATTCTAGCACAGATACGCAGTATTTT.

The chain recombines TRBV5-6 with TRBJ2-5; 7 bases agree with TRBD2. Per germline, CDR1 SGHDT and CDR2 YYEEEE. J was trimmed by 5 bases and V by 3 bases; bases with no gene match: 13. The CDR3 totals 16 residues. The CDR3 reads CASSSGSASGWETQYF. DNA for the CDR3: TGTGCCAGCAGCTCGGGCTCCGCTAGCGGCTGGGAGACCCAGTACTTC.

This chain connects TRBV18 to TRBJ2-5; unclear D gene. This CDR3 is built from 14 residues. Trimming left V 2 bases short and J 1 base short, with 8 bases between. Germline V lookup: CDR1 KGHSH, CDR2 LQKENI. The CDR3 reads CASSPRSIQETQYF. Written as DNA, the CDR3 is TGTGCCAGCTCACCAAGGAGCATCCAAGAGACCCAGTACTTC.

The CDR3 loop reads CASSENLGGGSYNEQFF. Here the CDR3 DNA reads TGTGCCAGCAGTGAAAACTTAGGGGGCGGCTCCTACAATGAGCAGTTCTTC. The chain employs TRBV6-1 and TRBJ2-1; TRBD1 agrees at 7 bases. Germline V gene lookup returns CDR1 MNHNS and CDR2 SASEGT. This CDR3 has 17 residues. V lost 2 bases and J lost 0; bases outside the gene matches: 7.

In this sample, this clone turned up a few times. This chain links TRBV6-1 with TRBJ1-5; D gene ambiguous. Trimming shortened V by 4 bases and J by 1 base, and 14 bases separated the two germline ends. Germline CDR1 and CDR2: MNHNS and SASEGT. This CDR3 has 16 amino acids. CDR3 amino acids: CASSAPGDGSNQPQHF. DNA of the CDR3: TGTGCCAGCAGTGCTCCGGGCGACGGCAGCAATCAGCCCCAGCATTTT.

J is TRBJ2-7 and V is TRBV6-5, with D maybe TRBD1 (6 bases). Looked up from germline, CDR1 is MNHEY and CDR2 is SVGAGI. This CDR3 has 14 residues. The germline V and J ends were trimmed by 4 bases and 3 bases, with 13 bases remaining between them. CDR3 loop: CASSSNLGGYEQYF. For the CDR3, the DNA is TGTGCCAGCAGTTCCAACCTAGGGGGCTACGAGCAGTACTTC.

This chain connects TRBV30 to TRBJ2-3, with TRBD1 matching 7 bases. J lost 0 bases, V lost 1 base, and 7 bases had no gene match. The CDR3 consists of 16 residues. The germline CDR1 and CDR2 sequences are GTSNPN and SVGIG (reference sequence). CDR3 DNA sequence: TGTGCCTGGAGTGGCCTGACAGGGCCTAGCACAGATACGCAGTATTTT. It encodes CAWSGLTGPSTDTQYF. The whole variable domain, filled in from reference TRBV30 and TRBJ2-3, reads SQTIHQWPATLVQPVGSPLSLECTVEGTSNPNLYWYRQAAGRGLQLLFYSVGIGQISSEVPQNLSASRPQDRQFILSSKKLLLSDSGFYLCAWSGLTGPSTDTQYFGPGTRLTVL.

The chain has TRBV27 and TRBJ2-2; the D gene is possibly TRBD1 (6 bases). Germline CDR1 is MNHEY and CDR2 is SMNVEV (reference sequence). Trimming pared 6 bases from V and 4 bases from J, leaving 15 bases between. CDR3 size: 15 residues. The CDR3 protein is CASRLQGRGTGELFF. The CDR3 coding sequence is TGTGCCAGCAGGCTACAGGGCAGGGGCACCGGGGAGCTGTTTTTT.

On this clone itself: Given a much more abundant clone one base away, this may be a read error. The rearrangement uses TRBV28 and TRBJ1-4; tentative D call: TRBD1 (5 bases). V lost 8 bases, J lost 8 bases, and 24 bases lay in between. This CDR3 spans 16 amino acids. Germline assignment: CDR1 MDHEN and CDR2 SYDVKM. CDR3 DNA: TGTGCCAGCGGCGACCTCCCGGGACCGCAGCCAGAAAAACTGTTTTTT. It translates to CASGDLPGPQPEKLFF.

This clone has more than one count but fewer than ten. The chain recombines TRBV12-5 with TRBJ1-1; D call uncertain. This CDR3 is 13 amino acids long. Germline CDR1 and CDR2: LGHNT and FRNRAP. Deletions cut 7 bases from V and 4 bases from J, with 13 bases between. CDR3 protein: CASAAGVGTEAFF. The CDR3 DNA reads TGTGCTAGTGCCGCCGGGGTAGGCACTGAAGCTTTCTTT. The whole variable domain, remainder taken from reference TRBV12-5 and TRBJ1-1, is DARVTQTPRHKVTEMGQEVTMRCQPILGHNTVFWYRQTMMQGLELLAYFRNRAPLDDSGMPKDRFSAEMPDATLATLKIQPSEPRDSAVYFCASAAGVGTEAFFGQGTRLTVV.

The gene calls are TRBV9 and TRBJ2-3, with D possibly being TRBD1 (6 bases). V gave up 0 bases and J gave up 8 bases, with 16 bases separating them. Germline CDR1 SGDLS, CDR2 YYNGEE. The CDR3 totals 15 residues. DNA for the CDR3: TGTGCCAGCAGCGTAGATCTGGGGGCAGAAGGTACGCAGTATTTT. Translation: CASSVDLGAEGTQYF.

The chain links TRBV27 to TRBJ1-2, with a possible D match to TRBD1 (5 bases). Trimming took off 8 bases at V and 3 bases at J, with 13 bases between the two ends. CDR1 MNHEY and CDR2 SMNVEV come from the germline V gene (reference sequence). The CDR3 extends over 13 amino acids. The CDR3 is CASHSRGYYGYTF. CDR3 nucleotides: TGTGCCAGCCACTCGAGGGGTTACTATGGCTACACCTTC.

The CDR3 sequence: CASTLGPLYNEQFF. The CDR3 DNA reads as TGTGCCAGTACCTTAGGACCACTCTACAATGAGCAGTTCTTC. This chain joins TRBV19 and TRBJ2-1, with D uncertain. The CDR3 totals 14 residues. V shed 7 bases and J shed 3 bases, with 13 bases lying between them. The V gene's germline CDR1 is LNHDA and CDR2 SQIVND (reference sequence).

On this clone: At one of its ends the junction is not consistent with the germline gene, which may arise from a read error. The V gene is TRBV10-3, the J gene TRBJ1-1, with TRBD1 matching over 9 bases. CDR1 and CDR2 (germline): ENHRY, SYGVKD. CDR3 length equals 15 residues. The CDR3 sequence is CAISVGQGMNTEAFF. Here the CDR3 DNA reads TGTGCCATCAGTGTCGGACAGGGGATGAATACTGAAGCTTTCTTT.

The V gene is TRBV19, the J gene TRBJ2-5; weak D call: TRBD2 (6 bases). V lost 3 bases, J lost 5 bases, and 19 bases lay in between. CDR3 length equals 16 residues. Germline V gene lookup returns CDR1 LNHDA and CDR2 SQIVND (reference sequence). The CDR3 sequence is CASSMDGGSGWETQYF. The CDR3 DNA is TGTGCCAGTAGTATGGACGGAGGGAGCGGTTGGGAGACCCAGTACTTC.